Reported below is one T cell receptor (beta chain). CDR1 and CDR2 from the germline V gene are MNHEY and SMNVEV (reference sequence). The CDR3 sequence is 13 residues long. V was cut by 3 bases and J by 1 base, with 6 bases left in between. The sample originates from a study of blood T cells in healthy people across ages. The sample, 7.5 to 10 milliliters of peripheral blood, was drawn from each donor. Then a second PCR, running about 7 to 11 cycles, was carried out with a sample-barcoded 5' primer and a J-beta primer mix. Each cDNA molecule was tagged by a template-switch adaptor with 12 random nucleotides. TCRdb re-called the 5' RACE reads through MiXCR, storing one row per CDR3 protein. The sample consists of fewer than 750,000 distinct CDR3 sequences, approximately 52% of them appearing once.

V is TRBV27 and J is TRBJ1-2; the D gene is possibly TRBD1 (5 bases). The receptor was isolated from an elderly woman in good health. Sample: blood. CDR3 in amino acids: CASSFDSNYGYTF. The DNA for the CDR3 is TGTGCCAGCAGTTTTGACAGTAACTATGGCTACACCTTC.